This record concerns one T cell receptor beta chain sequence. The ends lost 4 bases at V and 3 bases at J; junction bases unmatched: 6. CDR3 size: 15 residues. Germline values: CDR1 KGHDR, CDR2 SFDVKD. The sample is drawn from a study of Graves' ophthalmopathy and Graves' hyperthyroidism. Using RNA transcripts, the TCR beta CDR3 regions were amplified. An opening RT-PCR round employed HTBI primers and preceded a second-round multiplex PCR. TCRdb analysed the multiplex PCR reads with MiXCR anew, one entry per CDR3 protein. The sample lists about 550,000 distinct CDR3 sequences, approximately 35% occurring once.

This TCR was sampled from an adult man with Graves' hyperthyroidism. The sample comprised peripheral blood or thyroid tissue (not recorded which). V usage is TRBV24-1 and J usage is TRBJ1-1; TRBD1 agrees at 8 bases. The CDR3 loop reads CATSERTGYHTEAFF. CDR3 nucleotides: TGTGCCACCAGTGAAAGGACAGGGTACCACACTGAAGCTTTCTTT.